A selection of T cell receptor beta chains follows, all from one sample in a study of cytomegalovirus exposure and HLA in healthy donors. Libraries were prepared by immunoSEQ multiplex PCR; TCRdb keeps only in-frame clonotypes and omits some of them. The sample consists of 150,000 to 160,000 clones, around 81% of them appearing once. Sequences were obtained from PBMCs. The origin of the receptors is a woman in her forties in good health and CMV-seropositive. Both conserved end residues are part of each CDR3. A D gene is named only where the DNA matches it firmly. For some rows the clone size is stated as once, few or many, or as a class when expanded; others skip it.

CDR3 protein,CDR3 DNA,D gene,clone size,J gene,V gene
CASGQGSQPQHF,TGTGCTAGTGGGCAGGGGAGCCAGCCCCAGCATTTT,.,.,TRBJ1-5,TRBV12-5
CASSKTGGYAFF,TGTGCCAGCAGCAAGACGGGGGGGTATGCTTTCTTT,.,few,TRBJ1-1,TRBV7-6
CASSLRRGTEDNEQFF,TGTGCTAGCAGCCTACGTAGGGGGACAGAGGACAATGAGCAGTTCTTC,TRBD1,.,TRBJ2-1,TRBV7-7
CASSFSREGEKLFF,TGTGCCAGCAGCTTTTCCAGGGAGGGGGAAAAACTGTTTTTT,.,.,TRBJ1-4,TRBV7-2
CASSSVRGTEAFF,TGTGCCAGCAGCTCGGTGCGGGGCACTGAAGCTTTCTTT,.,.,TRBJ1-1,TRBV27
CASAPTTGTQYF,TGTGCCAGCGCACCCACGACGGGTACGCAGTATTTT,.,.,TRBJ2-3,TRBV25-1
CASSTLGAGPYEQYF,TGTGCCAGCAGCACCCTGGGGGCAGGGCCGTACGAGCAGTACTTC,.,.,TRBJ2-7,TRBV27
CASSGISGRAPGTQYF,TGCGCCAGCAGCGGAATTAGCGGGAGGGCCCCCGGTACGCAGTATTTT,TRBD2,.,TRBJ2-3,TRBV5-1
CAISSTIEQYF,TGTGCCATCAGTTCAACTATCGAGCAGTACTTC,.,.,TRBJ2-7,TRBV10-3
CASSPRLLNQPQHF,TGTGCCAGCAGCCCGAGGCTGCTAAATCAGCCCCAGCATTTT,.,.,TRBJ1-5,TRBV28
CASSQDRRGLAGGPYNEQFF,TGTGCCAGCAGCCAAGATCGACGGGGACTAGCGGGAGGGCCCTACAATGAGCAGTTCTTC,TRBD2,.,TRBJ2-1,TRBV4-2
CASSFRTGTSDTQYF,TGTGCCAGCAGCTTCAGAACAGGTACCTCAGATACGCAGTATTTT,.,once,TRBJ2-3,TRBV7-9
CASSSRGGGSVGFTDTQYF,TGTGCCAGCAGCTCCCGTGGGGGCGGGAGCGTTGGGTTCACAGATACGCAGTATTTT,.,.,TRBJ2-3,TRBV7-3
CASSQGGGGGSVNEQFF,TGTGCCAGCAGCCAAGGGGGAGGGGGAGGGTCGGTCAATGAGCAGTTCTTC,.,few,TRBJ2-1,TRBV4-2
CASTVSAGGGSTGELFF,TGTGCCAGCACCGTCTCAGCGGGAGGGGGAAGCACCGGGGAGCTGTTTTTT,TRBD2,.,TRBJ2-2,TRBV9